The 21 T cell receptor beta chains given below trace back to one sample, sequenced in a study of blood T cell repertoires in COVID-19. Produced via immunoSEQ multiplex PCR; TCRdb's table is partial and in-frame only. The table has tens of thousands of clones, just over 85% seen once; the top ten hold roughly three fifths. The sample consisted of peripheral blood. The receptors come from an older man with acute or convalescent COVID-19.

The chain couples TRBV5-1 to TRBJ1-2; D gene ambiguous. This CDR3 region has 14 residues. Trimming removed 4 bases from V and 8 bases from J, with 18 bases in between. In germline, CDR1 is SGHRS, CDR2 YFSETQ. The DNA for the CDR3 is TGCGCCAGCAGCCCGGCCGCTTGGGCCGAGGGCTACACCTTC. Translated, it gives CASSPAAWAEGYTF.

The V and J genes are TRBV28 and TRBJ2-7; 8 nucleotides align to TRBD2. Germline V gene data show CDR1 as MDHEN and CDR2 as SYDVKM. The CDR3 consists of 16 residues. V dropped 2 bases and J dropped 3; count of bases not matched to a gene: 9. The CDR3 DNA sequence: TGTGCCAGCAGTTTACCCGGGGGGAGCGGGAGCTACGAGCAGTACTTC. Residues: CASSLPGGSGSYEQYF.

This clone was seen only a few times. The V call is TRBV14, the J call TRBJ2-1; 9 nucleotides line up with TRBD2. Germline V lookup: CDR1 SGHDN, CDR2 FVKESK. V lost 5 bases, J lost 0 bases, and 17 bases stayed unmatched. CDR3 length equals 20 residues. For the CDR3, the DNA is TGTGCCAGCAGCGACCCACCGGCTAGCGGGGTACCTTCCTCCTACAATGAGCAGTTCTTC. The encoded protein is CASSDPPASGVPSSYNEQFF.

The CDR3 sequence is CASSQDPRGTEAFF. The CDR3 DNA reads as TGCGCCAGCAGCCAAGATCCGCGGGGAACTGAAGCTTTCTTT. The chain joins TRBV4-3 to TRBJ1-1; D is uncertain. The CDR3 contains 14 residues. Germline V lookup: CDR1 LGHNA, CDR2 YSLEER. V dropped 0 bases and J dropped 5 bases, with 10 bases sitting between them.

This chain uses TRBV7-3 with TRBJ2-4; TRBD1 agrees at 7 bases. Germline-derived CDR1 and CDR2 are SGHTA and FQGTGA. Germline trimming cut 5 bases from V and 8 bases from J; bases unmatched to any gene: 3. The CDR3 is made up of 12 amino acids. CDR3 region: CASSRTGDIQYF. The CDR3 DNA follows: TGTGCCAGCAGCCGGACAGGAGACATTCAGTACTTC.

The chain couples TRBV10-3 to TRBJ1-2, with D possibly TRBD1 on 5 matching bases. The CDR3 is 16 residues long. V was pared by 0 bases and J by 4 bases, with 15 bases between. The germline V gene encodes CDR1 ENHRY and CDR2 SYGVKD. CDR3 residues: CAISESRQGGPYGYTF. The DNA for the CDR3 is TGTGCCATCAGTGAGTCGCGCCAGGGTGGGCCCTATGGCTACACCTTC.

The rearrangement links TRBV6-4 to TRBJ2-2, with D possibly TRBD2 on 6 matching bases. The CDR3 is 15 amino acids. Trimming removed 6 bases at V and 0 bases at J, with 11 bases between. CDR1 and CDR2 (germline): MRHNA, SNTAGT. The CDR3 sequence: CASRRDWTNTGELFF. CDR3 bases: TGTGCCAGCAGACGGGACTGGACGAACACCGGGGAGCTGTTTTTT.

This rearrangement joins TRBV30 to TRBJ2-2, with D possibly TRBD2 on 6 matching bases. Germline V CDR1 and CDR2: GTSNPN, SVGIG (reference sequence). V was trimmed by 2 bases and J by 5 bases, leaving 9 bases between them. The CDR3 consists of 13 residues. The CDR3 coding sequence is TGTGCCTGGAGTCCCCGGGGGACCGGGGAGCTGTTTTTT. Translating gives CAWSPRGTGELFF.

The chain links TRBV27 to TRBJ2-7, with 8 bases matching TRBD1. The CDR3 is 16 residues long. Unmatched junction bases numbered 10, after V lost 0 bases and J lost 6 bases. The germline V gene has CDR1 MNHEY and CDR2 SMNVEV (reference sequence). The CDR3 nucleotides read TGTGCCAGCAGTTTATCGCCGGACAGGGCGTATGGCGAGCAGTACTTC. Protein: CASSLSPDRAYGEQYF.

The chain employs TRBV6-5 and TRBJ1-1, with 12 bases that match TRBD1. The V segment lost 10 bases and the J segment 8 bases; nucleotides outside the gene matches: 11. Per the germline V gene, CDR1 is MNHEY and CDR2 is SVGAGI. The CDR3 has 14 amino acids. The CDR3: CATSGTGGAGEAFF. CDR3 nucleotide sequence: TGTGCCACGTCTGGGACAGGGGGCGCCGGGGAAGCTTTCTTT.

The J gene is TRBJ1-2, the V gene TRBV5-4; D ambiguous. The CDR3 totals 15 residues. V lost 4 bases and J 8 bases, leaving 21 bases between the germline ends. Germline V CDR1 and CDR2: SGHNT, YYREEE (reference sequence). In DNA, the CDR3 is TGTGCCAGCAGCCCCAACCCGGGAGGCCCGCGGGGCTACACCTTC. Encoded protein: CASSPNPGGPRGYTF. Together with reference TRBV5-4 and TRBJ1-2, the CDR3 gives the full variable domain: ETGVTQSPTHLIKTRGQQVTLRCSSQSGHNTVSWYQQALGQGPQFIFQYYREEENGRGNFPPRFSGLQFPNYSSELNVNALELDDSALYLCASSPNPGGPRGYTFGSGTRLTVV.

The chain joins TRBV7-2 to TRBJ1-2; D unresolved. Trimming stripped 5 bases from V and 2 bases from J, with 12 bases between. The CDR3 is 14 residues long. Germline V gene data show CDR1 as SGHTA and CDR2 as FQGNSA. This chain's CDR3 is CASSRLGSNYGYTF. The DNA of the CDR3 is TGTGCCAGCAGCCGCCTTGGGAGCAACTATGGCTACACCTTC. Combining the CDR3 with reference TRBV7-2 and TRBJ1-2 gives the whole variable domain GAGVSQSPSNKVTEKGKDVELRCDPISGHTALYWYRQSLGQGLEFLIYFQGNSAPDKSGLPSDRFSAERTGGSVSTLTIQRTQQEDSAVYLCASSRLGSNYGYTFGSGTRLTVV.

The V and J genes are TRBV29-1 and TRBJ2-5; D is ambiguous. The germline CDR1 and CDR2 sequences are SQVTM and ANQGSEA. Deletions cut 4 bases from V and 1 base from J, with 4 bases between. The CDR3 totals 11 residues. The CDR3: CSVALQETQYF. The CDR3, as DNA: TGCAGCGTTGCCCTCCAAGAGACCCAGTACTTC.

The chain has TRBV25-1 and TRBJ1-1, with TRBD1 matching 8 bases. The V gene's germline CDR1 is MGHDK and CDR2 SYGVNS. The CDR3 consists of 13 residues. Trimming cost V 8 bases and J 5 bases; bases outside gene matches: 7. CDR3 sequence (DNA): TGTGCCAGCGCGGGACAGGCGGGGACTGAAGCTTTCTTT. Translated, it gives CASAGQAGTEAFF.

The V and J genes are TRBV2 and TRBJ1-5; 9 bases are a match to TRBD1. Trimming took 6 bases from V and 7 from J; bases not matched to a gene: 10. Germline V gene sequence: CDR1 SNHLY, CDR2 FYNNEI. The CDR3 covers 15 residues. CDR3 bases: TGTGCCAGCAGGGGAGGACAGGGGATAAGACAGCCCCAGCATTTT. It is translated as CASRGGQGIRQPQHF. Supplemented by reference TRBV2 and TRBJ1-5, the full variable domain reads EPEVTQTPSHQVTQMGQEVILRCVPISNHLYFYWYRQILGQKVEFLVSFYNNEISEKSEIFDDQFSVERPDGSNFTLKIRSTKLEDSAMYFCASRGGQGIRQPQHFGDGTRLSIL.

The chain carries TRBV27 and TRBJ2-1; D is perhaps TRBD2 (6 bases). Per germline, CDR1 MNHEY and CDR2 SMNVEV (reference sequence). V lost 5 bases and J lost 4, with 18 bases in between. CDR3 size: 16 residues. The CDR3 is CASSAPKRAGYNEQFF. CDR3 nucleotides: TGTGCCAGCAGTGCCCCAAAGCGGGCGGGATACAATGAGCAGTTCTTC.

This clone was counted only a few times. V and J are TRBV6-4 and TRBJ2-1, with D unresolved. This CDR3 is built from 13 residues. Germline CDR1 and CDR2: MRHNA and SNTAGT. Deletions cut 0 bases from V and 12 bases from J, with 12 bases between. The CDR3: CASSDSNRGGQFF. The CDR3 nucleotides are TGTGCCAGCAGTGACTCGAACCGCGGCGGGCAGTTCTTC.

V usage is TRBV6-5 and J usage is TRBJ1-2; 10 nucleotides align to TRBD1. CDR3 size: 14 residues. V lost 6 bases to trimming and J lost 5 bases; unmatched junction nucleotides: 6. CDR1 MNHEY and CDR2 SVGAGI come from the germline V gene. CDR3 sequence (DNA): TGTGCCAGCAGGGCACCGGGACAGGGGTATGGCTACACCTTC. This translates into CASRAPGQGYGYTF.

The chain employs TRBV18 and TRBJ1-6, with D tentatively TRBD1 (6 bases). The germline gives CDR1 KGHSH, CDR2 LQKENI. Trimming took off 3 bases at V and 7 bases at J, with 19 bases between the two ends. The CDR3 spans 17 residues. CDR3 DNA sequence: TGTGCCAGCTCACCCTCCAGCTCCAGGGGTAGGAATTCACCCCTCCACTTT. Translation: CASSPSSSRGRNSPLHF. Supplemented by reference TRBV18 and TRBJ1-6, the full variable domain reads NAGVMQNPRHLVRRRGQEARLRCSPMKGHSHVYWYRQLPEEGLKFMVYLQKENIIDESGMPKERFSAEFPKEGPSILRIQQVVRGDSAAYFCASSPSSSRGRNSPLHFGNGTRLTVT.

The chain recombines TRBV12-3 or TRBV12-4 with TRBJ1-1; D gene uncertain. This CDR3 contains 13 residues. Trimming cost V 2 bases and J 1 base, with 5 bases left between them. The CDR3 loop is CASSLPQNTEAFF. As DNA, the CDR3 is TGTGCCAGCAGTTTACCACAGAACACTGAAGCTTTCTTT.

This clone was seen just once. The rearrangement joins TRBV23-1 to TRBJ2-7; 7 bases align to TRBD1. TRBV23-1 is an ORF for which the function is uncertain. The CDR3 length is 11 residues. V lost 3 bases and J lost 11; bases outside the gene matches: 4. The CDR3 bases are TGCGCCAGCAGTCACTGGGACAGAAAGTACTTC. It is translated as CASSHWDRKYF.